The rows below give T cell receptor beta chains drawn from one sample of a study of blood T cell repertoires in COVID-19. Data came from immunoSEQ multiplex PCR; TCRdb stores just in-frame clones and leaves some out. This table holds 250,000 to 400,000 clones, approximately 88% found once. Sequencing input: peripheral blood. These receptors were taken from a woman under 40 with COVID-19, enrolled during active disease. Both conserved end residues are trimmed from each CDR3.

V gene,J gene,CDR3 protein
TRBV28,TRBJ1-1,ASSRDLPGGAF
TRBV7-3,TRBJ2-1,ASSLIASTVEQF
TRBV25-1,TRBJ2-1,ASRPTGAGEQF
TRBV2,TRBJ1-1,ASREGLLNTEAF
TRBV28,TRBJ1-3,ASSVFSVSGNTIY
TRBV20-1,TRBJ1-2,NSYGYT
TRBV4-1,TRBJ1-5,ASSQDTQGRYQPQH
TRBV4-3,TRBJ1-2,ASSQGSTGVNYGYT
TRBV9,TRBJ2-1,ASSPGITGEQF
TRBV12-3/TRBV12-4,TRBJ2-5,ASSFADIETQY
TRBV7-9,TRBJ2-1,ASSPEIGAGENNEQF
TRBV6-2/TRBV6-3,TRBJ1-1,ASSYLRGTEAF
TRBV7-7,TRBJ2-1,ASSPRLAAYNEQF
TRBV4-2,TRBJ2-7,ASSQAEGRGGEQY
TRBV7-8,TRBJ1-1,ASSLGGVGTEAF
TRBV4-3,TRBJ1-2,ASSPDGRGVGYT
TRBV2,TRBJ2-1,ASTTSGGAYEQF
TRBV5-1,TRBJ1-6,ASSRSPGQRNSPLH
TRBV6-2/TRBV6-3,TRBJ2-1,ASSLAGSTNNEQF
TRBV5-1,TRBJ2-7,ASSLRDRGEQY
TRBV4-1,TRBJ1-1,ASSQDSPENTEAF
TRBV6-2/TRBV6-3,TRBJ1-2,ASRPGAEGYT
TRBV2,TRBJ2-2,ASNYLGDGELF
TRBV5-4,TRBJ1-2,ASSTDSYGYT
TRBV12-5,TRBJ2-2,AKEGNRTSGEVGELF
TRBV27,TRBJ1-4,ASSPDLASNEKLF
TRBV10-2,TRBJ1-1,ATAPGNTEAF
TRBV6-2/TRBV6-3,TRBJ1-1,ASSYEQVRGRVNTEAF
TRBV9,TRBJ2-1,ASSVASAGRNEQF
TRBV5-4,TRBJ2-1,ASGRGADQF
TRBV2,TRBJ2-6,ASTSSGGSGANVLT
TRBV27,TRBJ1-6,ASRRTGQFNSPLH
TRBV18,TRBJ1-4,ASSQGFSEKLF
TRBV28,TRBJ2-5,ASSFLGTVQETQY
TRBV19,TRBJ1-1,ASSPSGLYTEAF
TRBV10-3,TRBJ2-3,AIGGATDTQY
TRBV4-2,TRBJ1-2,ASSTRTGPPEGYT
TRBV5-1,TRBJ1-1,ASTLSGQRTEAF
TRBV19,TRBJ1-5,ASKVLGQVNQPQH
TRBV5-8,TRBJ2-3,ASSLSLAGFTDTQY
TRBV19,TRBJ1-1,ASSISSSYRQGLPTEAF
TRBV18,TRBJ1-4,ASSQGATNEKLF
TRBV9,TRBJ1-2,ASSVGGGRYGYT
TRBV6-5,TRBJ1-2,ASSKDGEKFYGYT
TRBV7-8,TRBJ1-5,ASSLASTYNQPQH
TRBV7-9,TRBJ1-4,ASSHPGYEKLF
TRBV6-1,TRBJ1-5,ASSAMTGTGIKPQH
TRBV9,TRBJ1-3,ASSPRRGDTIY
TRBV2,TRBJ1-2,ASSRDRGSPGNYGYT
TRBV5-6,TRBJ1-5,ASSRTGSLYSNQPQH
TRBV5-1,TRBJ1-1,ASGPGVRATEAF
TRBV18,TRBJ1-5,ASSPGREGDPQH
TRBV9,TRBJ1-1,ASSVVGGLTEAF
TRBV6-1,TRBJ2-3,ASSDPSTDTQY
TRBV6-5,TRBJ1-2,ASSYDRRWSGYT
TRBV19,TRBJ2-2,ASRLAGADTGELF
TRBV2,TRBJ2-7,ASSQTGVEQY
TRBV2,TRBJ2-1,ASSKQGDEQF
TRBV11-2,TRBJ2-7,ASSHPFGSYEQY